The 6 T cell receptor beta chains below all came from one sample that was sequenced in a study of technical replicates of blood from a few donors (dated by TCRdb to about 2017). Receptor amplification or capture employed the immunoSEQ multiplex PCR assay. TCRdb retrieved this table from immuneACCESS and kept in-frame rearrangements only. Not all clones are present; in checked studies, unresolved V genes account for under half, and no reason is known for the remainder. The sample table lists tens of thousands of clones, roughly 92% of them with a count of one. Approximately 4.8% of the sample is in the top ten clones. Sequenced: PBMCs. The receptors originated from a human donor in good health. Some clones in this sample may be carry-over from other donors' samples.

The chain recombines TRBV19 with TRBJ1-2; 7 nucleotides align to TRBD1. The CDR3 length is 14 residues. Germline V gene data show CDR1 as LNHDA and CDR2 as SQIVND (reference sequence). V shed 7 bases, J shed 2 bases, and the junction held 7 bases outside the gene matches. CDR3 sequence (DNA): TGTGCCAGTACAACTCCGGGACAGAACTATGGCTACACCTTC. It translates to CASTTPGQNYGYTF. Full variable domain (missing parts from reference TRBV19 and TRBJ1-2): DGGITQSPKYLFRKEGQNVTLSCEQNLNHDAMYWYRQDPGQGLRLIYYSQIVNDFQKGDIAEGYSVSREKKESFPLTVTSAQKNPTAFYLCASTTPGQNYGYTFGSGTRLTVV.

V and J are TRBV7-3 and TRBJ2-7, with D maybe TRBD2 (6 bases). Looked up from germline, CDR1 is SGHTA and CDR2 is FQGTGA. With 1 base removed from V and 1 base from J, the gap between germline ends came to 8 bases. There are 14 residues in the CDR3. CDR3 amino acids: CASSLSGGSYEQYF. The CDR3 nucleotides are TGTGCCAGCAGCTTAAGTGGGGGGTCCTACGAGCAGTACTTC.

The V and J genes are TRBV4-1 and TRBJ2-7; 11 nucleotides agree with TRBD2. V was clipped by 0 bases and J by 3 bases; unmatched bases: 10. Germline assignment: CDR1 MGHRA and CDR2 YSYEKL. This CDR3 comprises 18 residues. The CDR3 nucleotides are TGCGCCAGCAGCCAAGATCTTTTCGGGCTAGCGGGGGGCTACGAGCAGTACTTC. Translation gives CASSQDLFGLAGGYEQYF.

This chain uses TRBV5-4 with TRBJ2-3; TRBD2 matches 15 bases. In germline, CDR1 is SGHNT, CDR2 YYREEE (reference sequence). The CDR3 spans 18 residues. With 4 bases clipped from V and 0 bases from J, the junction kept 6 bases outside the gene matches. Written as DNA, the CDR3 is TGTGCCAGCAGCCTTCGAGGGACTAGCGGGGGGAGCACAGATACGCAGTATTTT. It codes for CASSLRGTSGGSTDTQYF.

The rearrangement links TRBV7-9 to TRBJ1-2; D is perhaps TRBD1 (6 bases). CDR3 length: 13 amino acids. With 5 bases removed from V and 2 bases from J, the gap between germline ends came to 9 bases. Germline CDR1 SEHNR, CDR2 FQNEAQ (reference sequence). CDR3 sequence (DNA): TGTGCCAGCAGCCTACAGGGCAACTATGGCTACACCTTC. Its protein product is CASSLQGNYGYTF.

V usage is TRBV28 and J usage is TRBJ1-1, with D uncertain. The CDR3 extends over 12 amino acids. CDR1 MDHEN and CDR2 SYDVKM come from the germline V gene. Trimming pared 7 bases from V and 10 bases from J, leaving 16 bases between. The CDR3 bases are TGTGCCAGCACAAAACTGACGGACTTAGCTTTCTTT. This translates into CASTKLTDLAFF.